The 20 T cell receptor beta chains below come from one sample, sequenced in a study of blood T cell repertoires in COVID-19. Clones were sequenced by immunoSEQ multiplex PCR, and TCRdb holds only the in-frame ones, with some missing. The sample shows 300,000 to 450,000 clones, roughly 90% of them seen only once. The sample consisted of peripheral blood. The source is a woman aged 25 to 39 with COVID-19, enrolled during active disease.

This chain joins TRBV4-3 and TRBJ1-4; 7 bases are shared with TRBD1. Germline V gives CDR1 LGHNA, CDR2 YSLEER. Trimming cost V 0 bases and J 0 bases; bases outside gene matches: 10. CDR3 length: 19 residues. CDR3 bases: TGCGCCAGCAGCCAAGATCTAGGGGGCACAGGTACAACTAATGAAAAACTGTTTTTT. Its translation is CASSQDLGGTGTTNEKLFF.

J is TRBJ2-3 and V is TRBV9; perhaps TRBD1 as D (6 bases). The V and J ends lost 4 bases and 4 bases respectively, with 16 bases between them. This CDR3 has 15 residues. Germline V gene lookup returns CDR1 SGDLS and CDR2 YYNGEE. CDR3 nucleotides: TGTGCCAGCAGCACCTCAGGCACAGGGTCAGATACGCAGTATTTT. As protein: CASSTSGTGSDTQYF.

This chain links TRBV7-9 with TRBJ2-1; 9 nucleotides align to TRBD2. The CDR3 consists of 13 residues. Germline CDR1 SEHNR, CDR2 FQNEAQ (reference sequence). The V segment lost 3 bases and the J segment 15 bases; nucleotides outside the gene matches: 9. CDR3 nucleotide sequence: TGTGCCAGCAGCTTGGGGATAGCGGGGGATCCGTTCTTC. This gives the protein CASSLGIAGDPFF.

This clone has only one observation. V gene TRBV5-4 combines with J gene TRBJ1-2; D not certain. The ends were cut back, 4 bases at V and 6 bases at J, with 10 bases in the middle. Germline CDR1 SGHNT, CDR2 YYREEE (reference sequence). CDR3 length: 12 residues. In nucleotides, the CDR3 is TGTGCCAGCAGCCCCGGAGGCAATGGCTACACCTTC. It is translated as CASSPGGNGYTF.

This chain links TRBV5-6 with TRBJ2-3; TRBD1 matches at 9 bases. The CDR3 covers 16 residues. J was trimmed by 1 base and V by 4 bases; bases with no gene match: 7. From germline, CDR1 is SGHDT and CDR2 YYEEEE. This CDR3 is CASSGRGQGRTDTQYF. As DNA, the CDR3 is TGTGCCAGCAGCGGCAGGGGACAGGGCCGCACAGATACGCAGTATTTT. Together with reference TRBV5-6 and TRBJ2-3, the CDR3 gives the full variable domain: DAGVTQSPTHLIKTRGQQVTLRCSPKSGHDTVSWYQQALGQGPQFIFQYYEEEERQRGNFPDRFSGHQFPNYSSELNVNALLLGDSALYLCASSGRGQGRTDTQYFGPGTRLTVL.

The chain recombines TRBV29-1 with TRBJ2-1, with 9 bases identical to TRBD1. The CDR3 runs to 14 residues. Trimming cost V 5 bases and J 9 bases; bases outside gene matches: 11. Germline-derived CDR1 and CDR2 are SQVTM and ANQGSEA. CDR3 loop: CSVRGTGRSGEQFF. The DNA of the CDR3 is TGCAGCGTTCGCGGGACAGGGCGTAGTGGTGAGCAGTTCTTC.

The CDR3: CASSQDHSSGANVLTF. CDR3 DNA: TGCGCCAGCAGCCAAGATCACAGCTCTGGGGCCAACGTCCTGACTTTC. This chain links TRBV4-3 with TRBJ2-6; D gene unclear. Germline CDR1 and CDR2: LGHNA and YSLEER. CDR3 length equals 16 residues. The V gene lost 0 bases and the J gene lost 0 bases, with 6 bases spanning the gap.

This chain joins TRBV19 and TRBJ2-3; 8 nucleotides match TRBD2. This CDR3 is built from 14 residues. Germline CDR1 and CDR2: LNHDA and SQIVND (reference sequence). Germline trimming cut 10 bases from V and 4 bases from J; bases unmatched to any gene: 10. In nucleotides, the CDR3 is TGTGCCACGTCGACAGCGGGAGAATCAGATACGCAGTATTTT. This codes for CATSTAGESDTQYF.

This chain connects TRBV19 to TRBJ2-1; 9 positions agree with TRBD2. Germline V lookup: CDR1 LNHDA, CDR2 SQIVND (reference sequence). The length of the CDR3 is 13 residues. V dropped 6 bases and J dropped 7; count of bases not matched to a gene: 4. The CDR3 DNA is TGTGCCAGTAGGCGGGAGGGAAGAAATGAGCAGTTCTTC. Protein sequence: CASRREGRNEQFF.

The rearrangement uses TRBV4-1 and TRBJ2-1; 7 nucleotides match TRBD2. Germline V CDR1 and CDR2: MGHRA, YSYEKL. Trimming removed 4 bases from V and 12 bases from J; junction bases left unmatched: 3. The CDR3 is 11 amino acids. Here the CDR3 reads CASSLGLWQFF. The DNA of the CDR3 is TGCGCCAGCAGCCTGGGACTATGGCAGTTCTTC.

CDR3 bases: TGTGCCAGCAGCGAATCGCCGGGACAGGGAAACACCATATATTTT. It encodes CASSESPGQGNTIYF. The chain is built from TRBV11-2 and TRBJ1-3, with TRBD1 matching 7 bases. This CDR3 is built from 15 residues. The germline gives CDR1 SGHAT, CDR2 FQNNGV. Trimming cost V 5 bases and J 4 bases; bases outside gene matches: 8.

Here the CDR3 DNA reads TGCGCCAGCAGCCAAGCAGCTCTAGCGGGGGGGAGCGGGGAGCTGTTTTTT. Its translation: CASSQAALAGGSGELFF. This sequence joins TRBV4-3 and TRBJ2-2; 12 bases line up with TRBD2. Germline V gene lookup returns CDR1 LGHNA and CDR2 YSLEER. The CDR3 spans 17 residues. V was clipped by 1 base and J by 7 bases; unmatched bases: 7.

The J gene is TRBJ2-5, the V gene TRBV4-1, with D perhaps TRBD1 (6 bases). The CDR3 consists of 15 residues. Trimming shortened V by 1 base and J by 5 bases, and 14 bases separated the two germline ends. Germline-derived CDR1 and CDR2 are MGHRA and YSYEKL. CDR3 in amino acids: CASSQGRGIGETQYF. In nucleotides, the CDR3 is TGCGCCAGCAGCCAAGGAAGGGGGATTGGGGAGACCCAGTACTTC.

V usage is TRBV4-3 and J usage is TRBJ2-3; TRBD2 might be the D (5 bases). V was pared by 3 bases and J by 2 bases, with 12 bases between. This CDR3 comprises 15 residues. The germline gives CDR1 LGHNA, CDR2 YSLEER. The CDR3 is CASSQAPTITDTQYF. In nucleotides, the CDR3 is TGCGCCAGCAGCCAGGCCCCGACTATCACAGATACGCAGTATTTT.

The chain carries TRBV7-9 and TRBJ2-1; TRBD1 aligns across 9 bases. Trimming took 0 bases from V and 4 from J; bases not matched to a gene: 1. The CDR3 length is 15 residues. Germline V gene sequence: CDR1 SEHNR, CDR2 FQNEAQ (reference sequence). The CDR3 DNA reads TGTGCCAGCAGCTTAGCGGGACAGGGTTACAATGAGCAGTTCTTC. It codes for CASSLAGQGYNEQFF.

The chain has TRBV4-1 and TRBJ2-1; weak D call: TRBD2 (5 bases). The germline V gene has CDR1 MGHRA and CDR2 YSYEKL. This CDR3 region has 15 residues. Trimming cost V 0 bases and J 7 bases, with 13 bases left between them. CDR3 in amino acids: CASSQDWASRNEQFF. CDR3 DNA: TGCGCCAGCAGCCAAGATTGGGCTAGCCGGAATGAGCAGTTCTTC.

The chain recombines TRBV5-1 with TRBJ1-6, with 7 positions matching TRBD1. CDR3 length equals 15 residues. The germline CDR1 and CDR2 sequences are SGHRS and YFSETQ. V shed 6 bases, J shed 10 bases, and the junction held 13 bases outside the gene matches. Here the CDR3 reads CASTEEGAPRSPLHF. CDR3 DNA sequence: TGCGCCAGCACCGAAGAGGGGGCCCCCAGGTCACCCCTCCACTTT.

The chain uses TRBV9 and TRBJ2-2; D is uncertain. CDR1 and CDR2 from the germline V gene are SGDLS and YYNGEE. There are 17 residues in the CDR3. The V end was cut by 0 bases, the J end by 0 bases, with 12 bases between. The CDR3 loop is CASSVAPGWPNTGELFF. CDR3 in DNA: TGTGCCAGCAGCGTAGCGCCCGGGTGGCCGAACACCGGGGAGCTGTTTTTT.

The CDR3 DNA sequence: TGTGCCACCAGTGATTCCCTGGACTATTCGGATACGCAGTATTTT. Its protein product is CATSDSLDYSDTQYF. This chain uses TRBV24-1 with TRBJ2-3; D is possibly TRBD2 (6 bases). Germline CDR1 KGHDR, CDR2 SFDVKD. Trimming stripped 2 bases from V and 6 bases from J, with 14 bases between. This CDR3 contains 15 residues.

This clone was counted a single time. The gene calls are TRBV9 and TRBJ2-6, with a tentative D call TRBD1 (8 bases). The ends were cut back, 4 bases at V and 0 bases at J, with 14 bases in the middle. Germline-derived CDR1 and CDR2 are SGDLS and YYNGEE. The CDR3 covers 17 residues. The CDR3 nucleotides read TGTGCCAGCAGCCCAACAGGGGGGGGCTCTGGGGCCAACGTCCTGACTTTC. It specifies CASSPTGGGSGANVLTF.